This T cell receptor (beta chain) was recovered during a study of molecular identifiers for immune sequencing clone quantification. This clonotype was found many times. The ends lost 4 bases at V and 6 bases at J; junction bases unmatched: 14. CDR1 is SGHVS, CDR2 FNYEAQ, per germline. CDR3 length: 17 amino acids. TCRdb ran MiXCR on the PCR reads and lists one entry per CDR3 protein. This sample has fewer than 70,000 distinct CDR3 sequences; roughly 20% occur once, and the top ten carry roughly 1.5%. The source material was naive CD8+ T cells from blood, with Jurkat cell RNA spiked in. Subset reported: FACS-sorted CD8+CD4-CCR7+CD45RA+ naive T cells. This TCR came from a human donor in good health. Some libraries in this study had Jurkat cell RNA spiked in. V is TRBV7-6 and J is TRBJ2-3; TRBD2 matches 9 bases. CDR3 in DNA: TGTGCCAGCAGCTCGGCATCTAGCGGGGTCCCCGGTGATACGCAGTATTTT. As protein: CASSSASSGVPGDTQYF. Filled out from reference TRBV7-6 and TRBJ2-3, the complete variable domain reads GAGVSQSPRYKVTKRGQDVALRCDPISGHVSLYWYRQALGQGPEFLTYFNYEAQQDKSGLPNDRFSAERPEGSISTLTIQRTEQRDSAMYRCASSSASSGVPGDTQYFGPGTRLTVL.